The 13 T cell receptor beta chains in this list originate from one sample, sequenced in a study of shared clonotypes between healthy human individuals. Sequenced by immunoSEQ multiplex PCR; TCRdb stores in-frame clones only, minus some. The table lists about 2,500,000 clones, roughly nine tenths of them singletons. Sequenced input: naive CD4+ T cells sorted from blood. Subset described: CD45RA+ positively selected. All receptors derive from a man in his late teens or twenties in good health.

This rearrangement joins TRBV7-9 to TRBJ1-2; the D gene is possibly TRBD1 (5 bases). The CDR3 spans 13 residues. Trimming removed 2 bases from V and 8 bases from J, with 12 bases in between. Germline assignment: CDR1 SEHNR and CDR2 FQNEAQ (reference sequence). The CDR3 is CASSLQGREGYTF. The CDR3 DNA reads TGTGCCAGCAGCTTACAGGGCAGAGAGGGCTACACCTTC.

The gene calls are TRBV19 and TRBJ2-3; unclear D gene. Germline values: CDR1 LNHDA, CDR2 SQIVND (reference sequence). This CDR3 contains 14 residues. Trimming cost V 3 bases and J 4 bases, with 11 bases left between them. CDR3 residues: CASSISWTSDTQYF. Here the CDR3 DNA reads TGTGCCAGTAGTATCTCCTGGACGTCAGATACGCAGTATTTT. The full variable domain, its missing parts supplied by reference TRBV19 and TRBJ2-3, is DGGITQSPKYLFRKEGQNVTLSCEQNLNHDAMYWYRQDPGQGLRLIYYSQIVNDFQKGDIAEGYSVSREKKESFPLTVTSAQKNPTAFYLCASSISWTSDTQYFGPGTRLTVL.

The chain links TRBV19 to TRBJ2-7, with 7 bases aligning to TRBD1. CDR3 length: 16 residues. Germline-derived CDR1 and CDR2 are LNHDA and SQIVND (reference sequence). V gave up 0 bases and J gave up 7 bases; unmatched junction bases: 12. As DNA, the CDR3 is TGTGCCAGTAGTATAGATGCAGTGACAGGGTCGGGAGAGCAGTACTTC. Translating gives CASSIDAVTGSGEQYF. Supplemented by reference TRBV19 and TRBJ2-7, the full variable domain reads DGGITQSPKYLFRKEGQNVTLSCEQNLNHDAMYWYRQDPGQGLRLIYYSQIVNDFQKGDIAEGYSVSREKKESFPLTVTSAQKNPTAFYLCASSIDAVTGSGEQYFGPGTRLTVT.

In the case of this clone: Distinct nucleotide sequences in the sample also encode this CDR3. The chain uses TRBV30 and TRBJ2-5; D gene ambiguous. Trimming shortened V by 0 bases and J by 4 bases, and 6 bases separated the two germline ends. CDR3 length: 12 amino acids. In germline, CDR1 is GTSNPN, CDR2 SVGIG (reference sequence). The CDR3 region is CAWSVPAETQYF. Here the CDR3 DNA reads TGTGCCTGGAGTGTACCCGCAGAGACCCAGTACTTC. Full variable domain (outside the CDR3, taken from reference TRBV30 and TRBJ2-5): SQTIHQWPATLVQPVGSPLSLECTVEGTSNPNLYWYRQAAGRGLQLLFYSVGIGQISSEVPQNLSASRPQDRQFILSSKKLLLSDSGFYLCAWSVPAETQYFGPGTRLLVL.

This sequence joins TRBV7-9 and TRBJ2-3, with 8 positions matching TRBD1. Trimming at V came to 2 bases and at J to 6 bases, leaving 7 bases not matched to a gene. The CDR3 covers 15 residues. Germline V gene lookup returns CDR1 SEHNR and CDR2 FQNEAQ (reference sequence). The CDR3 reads CASSLNGQGLDTQYF. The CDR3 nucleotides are TGTGCCAGCAGCTTAAACGGACAGGGTTTGGATACGCAGTATTTT.

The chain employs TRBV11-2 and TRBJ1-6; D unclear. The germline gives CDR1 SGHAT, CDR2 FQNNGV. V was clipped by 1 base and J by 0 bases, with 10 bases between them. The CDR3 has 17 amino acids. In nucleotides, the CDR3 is TGTGCCAGCAGCTTAGTGACGGGGAGCTCCTATAATTCACCCCTCCACTTT. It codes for CASSLVTGSSYNSPLHF.

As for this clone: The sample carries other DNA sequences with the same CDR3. The CDR3: CAWSVQGSQPQHF. In DNA form, the CDR3 reads TGTGCCTGGAGTGTACAGGGAAGTCAGCCCCAGCATTTT. The rearrangement joins TRBV30 to TRBJ1-5; maybe TRBD1 (6 bases). Germline V gene sequence: CDR1 GTSNPN, CDR2 SVGIG (reference sequence). V dropped 0 bases and J dropped 6 bases, with 9 bases sitting between them. This CDR3 is built from 13 residues.

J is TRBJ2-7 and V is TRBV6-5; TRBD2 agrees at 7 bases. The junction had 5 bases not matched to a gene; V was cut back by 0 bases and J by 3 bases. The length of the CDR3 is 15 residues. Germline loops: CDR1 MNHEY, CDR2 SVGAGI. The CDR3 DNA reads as TGTGCCAGCAGTTACTCCGCGGGAGAGGTCTACGAGCAGTACTTC. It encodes CASSYSAGEVYEQYF.

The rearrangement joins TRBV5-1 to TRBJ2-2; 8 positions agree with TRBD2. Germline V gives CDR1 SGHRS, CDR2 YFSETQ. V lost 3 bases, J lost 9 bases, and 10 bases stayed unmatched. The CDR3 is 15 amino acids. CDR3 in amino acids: CASSYPGRGPWELFF. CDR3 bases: TGCGCCAGCAGCTACCCCGGGAGGGGTCCCTGGGAGCTGTTTTTT.

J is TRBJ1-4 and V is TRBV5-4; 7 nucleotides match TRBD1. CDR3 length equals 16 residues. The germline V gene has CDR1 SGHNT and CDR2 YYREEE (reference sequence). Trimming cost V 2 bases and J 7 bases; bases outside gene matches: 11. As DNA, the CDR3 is TGTGCCAGCAGCTTAGGCAGGGGGATGATGGCTGAAAAACTGTTTTTT. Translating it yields CASSLGRGMMAEKLFF.

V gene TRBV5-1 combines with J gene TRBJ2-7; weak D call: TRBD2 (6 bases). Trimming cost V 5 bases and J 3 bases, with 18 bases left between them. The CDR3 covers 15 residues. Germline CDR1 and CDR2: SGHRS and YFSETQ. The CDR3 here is CASSSSGEVGYEQYF. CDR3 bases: TGCGCCAGCAGTAGTTCGGGAGAAGTCGGCTACGAGCAGTACTTC.

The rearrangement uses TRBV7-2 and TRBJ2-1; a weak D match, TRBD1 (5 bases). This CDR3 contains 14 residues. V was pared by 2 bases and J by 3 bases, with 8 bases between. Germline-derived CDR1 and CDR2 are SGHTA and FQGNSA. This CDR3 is CASSLRQGYNEQFF. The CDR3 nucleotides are TGTGCCAGCAGCTTACGTCAGGGCTACAATGAGCAGTTCTTC.

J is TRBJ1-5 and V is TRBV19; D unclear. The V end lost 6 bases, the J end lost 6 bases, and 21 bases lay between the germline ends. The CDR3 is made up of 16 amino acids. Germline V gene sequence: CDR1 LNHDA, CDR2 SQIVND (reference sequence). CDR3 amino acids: CASRTRLVEISQPQHF. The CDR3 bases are TGTGCCAGTAGGACCAGGCTCGTGGAAATCAGTCAGCCCCAGCATTTT. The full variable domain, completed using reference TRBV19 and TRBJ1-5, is DGGITQSPKYLFRKEGQNVTLSCEQNLNHDAMYWYRQDPGQGLRLIYYSQIVNDFQKGDIAEGYSVSREKKESFPLTVTSAQKNPTAFYLCASRTRLVEISQPQHFGDGTRLSIL.